This T cell receptor beta chain was observed in a study of T cell responses to AZD1222 COVID-19 vaccine. Study results and caveats: Seropositive status at baseline applied to only six AZD1222 recipients. CD4 TCRs covered the whole spike, strongest at regions 160-218 and 743-854. Clonal diversity may have been underestimated, and the donors were mostly white British, with more females than males. Nearly half of the spike-specific TCRs reportedly recognize variant regions that carry no mutations.

The table came from immunoSEQ multiplex PCR; TCRdb's copy has only in-frame clones and leaves some out. The data contain about 120,000 clones, roughly nine tenths of them singletons. A remark on this clone: Its antigen is as yet unknown. The junction departs from germline at one end; a sequencing error may be responsible.

Per germline, CDR1 MNHEY and CDR2 SVGAGI. The CDR3 spans 14 residues. Specimen: peripheral blood, collected on day 0 of AZD1222 vaccination. The clonotype originates from an adult in good health. The V and J genes are TRBV6-5 and TRBJ2-7, with a possible D match to TRBD1 (5 bases). CDR3 DNA sequence: TGTGCCAGCAGTTACCAAGCCTGGACAAAGGCCCGGGACTTC. Its translation is CASSYQAWTKARDF.